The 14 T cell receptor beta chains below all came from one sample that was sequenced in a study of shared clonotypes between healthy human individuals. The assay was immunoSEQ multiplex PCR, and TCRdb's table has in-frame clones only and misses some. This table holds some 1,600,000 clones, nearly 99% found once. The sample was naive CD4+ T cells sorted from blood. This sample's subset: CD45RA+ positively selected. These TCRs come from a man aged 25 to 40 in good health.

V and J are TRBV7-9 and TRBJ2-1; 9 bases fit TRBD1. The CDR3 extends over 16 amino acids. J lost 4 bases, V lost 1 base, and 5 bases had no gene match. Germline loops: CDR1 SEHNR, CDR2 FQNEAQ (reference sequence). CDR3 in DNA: TGTGCCAGCAGCTTAGAGGACAGGGGTCCATACAATGAGCAGTTCTTC. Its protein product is CASSLEDRGPYNEQFF.

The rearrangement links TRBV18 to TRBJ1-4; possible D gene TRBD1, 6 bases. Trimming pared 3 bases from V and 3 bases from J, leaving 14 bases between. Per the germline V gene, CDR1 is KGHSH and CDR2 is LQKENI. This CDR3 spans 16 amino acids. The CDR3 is CASSPGGQSANEKLFF. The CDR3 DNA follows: TGTGCCAGCTCACCGGGAGGACAGTCAGCTAATGAAAAACTGTTTTTT.

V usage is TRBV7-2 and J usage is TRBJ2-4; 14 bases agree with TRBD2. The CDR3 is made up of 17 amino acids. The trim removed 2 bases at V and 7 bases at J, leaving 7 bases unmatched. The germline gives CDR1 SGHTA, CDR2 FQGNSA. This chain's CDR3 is CASSLPTSGRVGNIQYF. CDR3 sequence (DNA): TGTGCCAGCAGCTTACCGACTAGCGGGAGGGTGGGTAACATTCAGTACTTC.

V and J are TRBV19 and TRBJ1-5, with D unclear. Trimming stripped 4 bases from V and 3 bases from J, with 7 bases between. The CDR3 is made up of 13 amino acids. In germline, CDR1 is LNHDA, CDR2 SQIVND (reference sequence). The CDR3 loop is CASSNSDNQPQHF. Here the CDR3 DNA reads TGTGCCAGTAGTAACTCGGACAATCAGCCCCAGCATTTT.

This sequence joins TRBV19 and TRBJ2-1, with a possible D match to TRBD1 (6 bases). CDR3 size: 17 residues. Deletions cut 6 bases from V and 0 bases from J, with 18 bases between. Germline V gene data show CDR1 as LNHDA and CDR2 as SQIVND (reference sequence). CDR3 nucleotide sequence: TGTGCCAGTAGAGGGGGTCTAGGCCGGAGCTCCTACAATGAGCAGTTCTTC. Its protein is CASRGGLGRSSYNEQFF.

CDR3 amino acids: CASSPGARSEQYF. In nucleotides, the CDR3 is TGTGCCAGCTCTCCGGGGGCGCGAAGCGAGCAGTACTTC. The chain employs TRBV28 and TRBJ2-7; D assignment may be TRBD1 or TRBD2 (6 bases each). Per germline, CDR1 MDHEN and CDR2 SYDVKM. There are 13 residues in the CDR3. Trimming shortened V by 8 bases and J by 6 bases, and 17 bases separated the two germline ends.

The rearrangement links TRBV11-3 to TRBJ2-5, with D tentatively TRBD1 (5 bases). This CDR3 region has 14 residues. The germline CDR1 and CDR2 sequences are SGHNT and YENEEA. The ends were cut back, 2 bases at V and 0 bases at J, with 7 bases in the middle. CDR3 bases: TGTGCCAGCAGCTTATCAGGGAACCAAGAGACCCAGTACTTC. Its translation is CASSLSGNQETQYF.

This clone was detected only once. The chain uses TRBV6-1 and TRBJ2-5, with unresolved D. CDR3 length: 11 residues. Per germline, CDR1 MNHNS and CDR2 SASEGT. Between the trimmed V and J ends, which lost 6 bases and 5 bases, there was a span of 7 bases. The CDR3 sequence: CASRVSETQYF. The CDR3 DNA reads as TGTGCCAGCAGGGTATCGGAGACCCAGTACTTC.

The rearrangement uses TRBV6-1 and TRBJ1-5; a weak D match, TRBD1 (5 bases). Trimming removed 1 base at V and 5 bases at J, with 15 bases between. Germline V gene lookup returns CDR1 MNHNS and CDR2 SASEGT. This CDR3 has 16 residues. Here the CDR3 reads CASSEGGLSRYQPQHF. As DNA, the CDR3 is TGTGCCAGCAGTGAAGGGGGACTCTCAAGGTATCAGCCCCAGCATTTT.

DNA for the CDR3: TGTGCCAGCAAGGATGTCTTGAGCTCCTACGAGCAGTACTTC. Amino acid sequence: CASKDVLSSYEQYF. V usage is TRBV5-4 and J usage is TRBJ2-7; D is ambiguous. V gave up 6 bases and J gave up 0 bases, with 13 bases separating them. The CDR3 spans 14 residues. The germline V gene has CDR1 SGHNT and CDR2 YYREEE (reference sequence). Full variable domain (outside the CDR3, taken from reference TRBV5-4 and TRBJ2-7): ETGVTQSPTHLIKTRGQQVTLRCSSQSGHNTVSWYQQALGQGPQFIFQYYREEENGRGNFPPRFSGLQFPNYSSELNVNALELDDSALYLCASKDVLSSYEQYFGPGTRLTVT.

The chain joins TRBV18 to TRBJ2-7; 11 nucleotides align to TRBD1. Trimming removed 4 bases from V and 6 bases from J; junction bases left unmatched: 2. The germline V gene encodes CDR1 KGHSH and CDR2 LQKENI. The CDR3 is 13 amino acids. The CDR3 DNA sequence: TGTGCCAGCTCACGGACAGGGGGCGGCGAGCAGTACTTC. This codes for CASSRTGGGEQYF. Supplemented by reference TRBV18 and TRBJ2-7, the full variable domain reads NAGVMQNPRHLVRRRGQEARLRCSPMKGHSHVYWYRQLPEEGLKFMVYLQKENIIDESGMPKERFSAEFPKEGPSILRIQQVVRGDSAAYFCASSRTGGGEQYFGPGTRLTVT.

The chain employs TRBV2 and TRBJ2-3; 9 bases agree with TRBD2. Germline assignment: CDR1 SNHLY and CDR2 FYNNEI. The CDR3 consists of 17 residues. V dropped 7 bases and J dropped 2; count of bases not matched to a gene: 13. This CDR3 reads CASTDIQLAGITDTQYF. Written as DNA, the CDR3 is TGTGCCAGCACCGATATTCAACTAGCGGGCATCACAGATACGCAGTATTTT.

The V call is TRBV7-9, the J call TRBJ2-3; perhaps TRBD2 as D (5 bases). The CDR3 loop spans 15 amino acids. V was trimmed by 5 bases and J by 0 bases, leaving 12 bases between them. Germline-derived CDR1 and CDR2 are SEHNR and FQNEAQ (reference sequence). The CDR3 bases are TGTGCCAGCAGCCCTTCGGGCGGGAGCACAGATACGCAGTATTTT. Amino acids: CASSPSGGSTDTQYF.

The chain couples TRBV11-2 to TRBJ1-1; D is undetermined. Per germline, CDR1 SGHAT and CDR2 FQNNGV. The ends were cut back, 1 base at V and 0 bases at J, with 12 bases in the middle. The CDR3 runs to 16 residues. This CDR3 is CASSLGLNGLNTEAFF. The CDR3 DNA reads TGTGCCAGCAGCTTAGGCCTAAATGGACTGAACACTGAAGCTTTCTTT. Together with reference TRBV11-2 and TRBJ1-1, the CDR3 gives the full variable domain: EAGVAQSPRYKIIEKRQSVAFWCNPISGHATLYWYQQILGQGPKLLIQFQNNGVVDDSQLPKDRFSAERLKGVDSTLKIQPAKLEDSAVYLCASSLGLNGLNTEAFFGQGTRLTVV.